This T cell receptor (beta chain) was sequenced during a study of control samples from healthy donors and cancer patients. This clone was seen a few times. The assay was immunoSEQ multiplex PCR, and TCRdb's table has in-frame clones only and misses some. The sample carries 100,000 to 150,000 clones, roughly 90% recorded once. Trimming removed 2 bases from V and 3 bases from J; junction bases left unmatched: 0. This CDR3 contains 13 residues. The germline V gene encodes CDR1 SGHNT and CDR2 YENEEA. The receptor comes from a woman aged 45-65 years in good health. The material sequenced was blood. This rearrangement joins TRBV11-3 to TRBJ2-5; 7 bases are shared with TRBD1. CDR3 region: CASSLTGEETQYF. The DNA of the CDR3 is TGTGCCAGCAGCTTAACAGGGGAAGAGACCCAGTACTTC.